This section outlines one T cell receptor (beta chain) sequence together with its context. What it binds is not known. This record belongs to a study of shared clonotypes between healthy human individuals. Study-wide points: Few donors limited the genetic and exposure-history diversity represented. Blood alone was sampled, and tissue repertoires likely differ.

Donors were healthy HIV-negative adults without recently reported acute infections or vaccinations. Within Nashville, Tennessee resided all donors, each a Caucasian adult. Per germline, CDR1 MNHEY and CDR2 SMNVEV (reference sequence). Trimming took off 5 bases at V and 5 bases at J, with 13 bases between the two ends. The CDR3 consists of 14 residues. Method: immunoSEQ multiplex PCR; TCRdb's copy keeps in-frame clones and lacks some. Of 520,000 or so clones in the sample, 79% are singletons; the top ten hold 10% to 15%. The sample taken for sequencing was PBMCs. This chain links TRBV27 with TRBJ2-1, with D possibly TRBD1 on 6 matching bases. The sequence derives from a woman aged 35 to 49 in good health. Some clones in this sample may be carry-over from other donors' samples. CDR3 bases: TGTGCCAGCAGTGCGCTGGGGGCGAACAATGAGCAGTTCTTC. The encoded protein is CASSALGANNEQFF.